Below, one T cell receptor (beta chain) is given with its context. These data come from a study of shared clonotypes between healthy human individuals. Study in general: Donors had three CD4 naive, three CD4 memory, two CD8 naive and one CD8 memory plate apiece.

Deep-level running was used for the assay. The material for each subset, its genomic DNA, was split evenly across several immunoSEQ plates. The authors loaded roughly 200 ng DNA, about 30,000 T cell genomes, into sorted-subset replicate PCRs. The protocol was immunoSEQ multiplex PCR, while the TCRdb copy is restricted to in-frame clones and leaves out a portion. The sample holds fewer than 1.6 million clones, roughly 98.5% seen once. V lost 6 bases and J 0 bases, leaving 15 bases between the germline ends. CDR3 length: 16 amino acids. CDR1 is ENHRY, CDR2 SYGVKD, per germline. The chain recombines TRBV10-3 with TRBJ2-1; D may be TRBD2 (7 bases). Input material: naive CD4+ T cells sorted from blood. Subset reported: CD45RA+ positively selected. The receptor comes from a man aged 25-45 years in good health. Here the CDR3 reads CAISPGGGGSYNEQFF. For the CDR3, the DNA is TGTGCCATCAGCCCCGGGGGCGGGGGCTCCTACAATGAGCAGTTCTTC.